This T cell receptor beta chain appears in the sequencing data of a study of blood T cell repertoires in COVID-19. Study in general: The origin of the acute and convalescent COVID-19 samples was the United States, Italy and Spain. Nucleic acid was either cDNA or gDNA, and it came from T cells, B-cell-depleted T cells, or PBMCs.

The CDR3 contains 12 residues. The germline V and J ends were trimmed by 7 bases and 1 base, with 11 bases remaining between them. Germline CDR1 reads SQVTM; CDR2 reads ANQGSEA. In the original analysis: Amplification from reference gene primers served as the basis for estimated nucleated cell counts. Generated by immunoSEQ multiplex PCR, the TCRdb table keeps only in-frame clones and is missing some. The V and J calls and the clone size are those of that table, but D and trimming were determined from the DNA. This table has a few hundred thousand clones, roughly 85% appearing once. Before being deemed recovered, Cohort 3 donors had two negative PCRs, clearance, or symptom resolution.

Sample: PBMCs or T cells enriched from blood (not recorded which). V gene TRBV29-1 combines with J gene TRBJ2-7; unclear D gene. This receptor was obtained from a man aged 25-45 years who had recovered from COVID-19. The CDR3 bases are TGCAGCGCTGGTCTTACTTCCTACGAGCAGTACTTC. Its protein product is CSAGLTSYEQYF.